These T cell receptor beta chains were read from a single sample in a study of T cells in Graves' hyperthyroidism and ophthalmopathy. TCRdb processed the multiplex PCR reads anew with MiXCR; each CDR3 protein has one entry. The sample lists roughly 740,000 distinct CDR3 sequences; less than 20% were seen once. The sequenced sample was blood. These receptors were obtained from a man between 18 and 29 years old with Graves' hyperthyroidism. Both conserved end residues are part of each CDR3. Fields, in order: J gene, V gene, D gene, clone size, CDR3 protein, CDR3 DNA. The D gene is left open where the match is weak. A clone size is listed for some rows: how often the clone was seen (once, few, many), or a class if it is expanded.

>TRBJ2-2|TRBV20-1|NA|few
CSAIIQDHPGELFF
TGCAGTGCTATCATACAGGACCACCCCGGGGAGCTGTTTTTT
>TRBJ1-5|TRBV6-2/TRBV6-3|NA|few
CASSYELGTPVNQPQHF
TGTGCCAGCAGTTACGAATTGGGGACACCGGTTAATCAGCCCCAGCATTTT
>TRBJ2-3|TRBV4-1|TRBD2|few
CASSLSGLAGPADTQYF
TGCGCCAGCAGCCTCTCGGGACTAGCGGGACCCGCAGATACGCAGTATTTT
>TRBJ2-3|TRBV20-1|TRBD1|few
CSAQTGGSTDTQYF
TGCAGTGCGCAGACAGGGGGCAGCACAGATACGCAGTATTTT
>TRBJ2-5|TRBV12-3/TRBV12-4|TRBD1|NA
CASSPGQGRGQETQYF
TGTGCCAGCAGTCCGGGACAGGGCAGGGGCCAAGAGACCCAGTACTTC
>TRBJ1-5|TRBV19|NA|few
CASSIGRESRQPQHF
TGTGCCAGTAGTATTGGCAGGGAATCACGTCAGCCCCAGCATTTT
>TRBJ2-7|TRBV6-1|TRBD2|many
CASSLAGGPAYEQYF
TGTGCCAGCAGCTTAGCGGGGGGGCCCGCCTACGAGCAGTACTTC
>TRBJ2-1|TRBV30|NA|many
CAWAHGGGPEQFF
TGTGCCTGGGCGCACGGGGGAGGCCCGGAGCAGTTCTTC
>TRBJ2-5|TRBV11-2|TRBD1|NA
CASSLWDSIQETQYF
TGTGCCAGCAGCCTATGGGACAGCATACAAGAGACCCAGTACTTC
>TRBJ2-7|TRBV20-1|TRBD2|many
CSALGLAGDSYEQYF
TGCAGTGCTTTAGGTCTAGCGGGGGACTCCTACGAGCAGTACTTC
>TRBJ1-1|TRBV20-1|NA|NA
CSARAAEGGLNTEAFF
TGCAGTGCTAGAGCCGCCGAGGGGGGTTTAAACACTGAAGCTTTCTTT
>TRBJ2-1|TRBV3-1|NA|many
CASSLEGGDEQFF
TGTGCCAGCAGCCTGGAGGGGGGGGATGAGCAGTTCTTC
>TRBJ2-7|TRBV4-2|NA|NA
CASSKDDRLYEQYF
TGTGCCAGCAGCAAAGACGACAGGCTATACGAGCAGTACTTC
>TRBJ2-7|TRBV20-1|NA|many
CSASVGGDEQYF
TGCAGTGCTAGTGTGGGAGGAGACGAGCAGTACTTC
>TRBJ2-7|TRBV20-1|NA|few
CSARAGQTSSYEQYF
TGCAGTGCTAGAGCGGGGCAGACAAGCTCCTACGAGCAGTACTTC
>TRBJ1-4|TRBV15|NA|few
CATSRSLNEKLFF
TGTGCCACCAGTCGGAGCCTTAATGAAAAACTGTTTTTT
>TRBJ2-2|TRBV20-1|TRBD1|NA
CSVPSQRDRDHGELFF
TGCAGTGTCCCCTCACAGCGGGACAGGGATCACGGGGAGCTGTTTTTT
>TRBJ1-1|TRBV3-1|TRBD1|many
CASSQLGTDTEAFF
TGTGCCAGCAGCCAACTCGGGACAGACACTGAAGCTTTCTTT
>TRBJ2-5|TRBV24-1|NA|NA
CATSDLRAEMGETQYF
TGTGCCACCAGTGATTTGCGGGCCGAGATGGGGGAGACCCAGTACTTC
>TRBJ2-7|TRBV5-8|TRBD2|NA
CASSSGLAGGYSYEQYF
TGTGCCAGCAGCTCGGGACTAGCGGGAGGTTACTCCTACGAGCAGTACTTC
>TRBJ1-1|TRBV20-1|NA|few
CSARVEAAGTEAFF
TGCAGTGCTAGAGTGGAGGCCGCGGGGACTGAAGCTTTCTTT
>TRBJ2-4|TRBV13|TRBD2|few
CASSIGLAGFQYF
TGTGCCAGCAGCATTGGACTAGCGGGATTTCAGTACTTC
>TRBJ2-2|TRBV25-1|NA|NA
CASSKNRNTGELFF
TGTGCCAGCAGTAAAAACAGGAACACCGGGGAGCTGTTTTTT
>TRBJ1-1|TRBV4-3|NA|few
CASSQAPGGDTEAFF
TGCGCCAGCAGCCAAGCCCCGGGAGGAGACACTGAAGCTTTCTTT
>TRBJ1-5|TRBV20-1|NA|NA
CSARDARQRNQPQHF
TGCAGTGCTAGAGATGCGAGACAGCGTAATCAGCCCCAGCATTTT
>TRBJ2-3|TRBV27|TRBD2|few
CASSFGAWGGADTQYF
TGTGCCAGCAGTTTTGGGGCCTGGGGGGGTGCAGATACGCAGTATTTT
>TRBJ1-1|TRBV7-9|NA|NA
CASQRGSTTEAFF
TGTGCCAGCCAAAGGGGCTCAACAACTGAAGCTTTCTTT
>TRBJ2-5|TRBV2|NA|many
CASSEFEEETQYF
TGTGCCAGCAGTGAATTTGAGGAGGAGACCCAGTACTTC
>TRBJ2-7|TRBV20-1|TRBD1|many
CSAPGTGLSEQYF
TGCAGTGCTCCCGGGACAGGGCTTTCCGAGCAGTACTTC
>TRBJ2-1|TRBV18|TRBD2|many
CASSPSGSNEQFF
TGTGCCAGCTCACCTAGCGGGAGTAATGAGCAGTTCTTC
>TRBJ1-6|TRBV25-1|NA|NA
CASRSAHNSPLHF
TGTGCCAGCAGAAGCGCTCATAATTCACCCCTCCACTTT
>TRBJ2-4|TRBV2|NA|many
CASLVWTAKNIQYF
TGTGCCAGCCTAGTATGGACAGCCAAAAACATTCAGTACTTC
>TRBJ2-1|TRBV24-1|NA|NA
CATSLQGSQDNEQFF
TGTGCCACCAGTTTACAGGGCTCCCAGGACAATGAGCAGTTCTTC